A selection of T cell receptor beta chains follows, all from one sample in a study of breast tumors, draining lymph nodes, adjacent tissues. TCRdb re-called the multiplex PCR reads through MiXCR, storing one row per CDR3 protein. There are 200,000 or so distinct CDR3 sequences in the sample; approximately 31% occur only once, and about 4.5% lies in the top ten. Sequencing was done on a sample of axillary lymph node tissue. Receptor source: a female donor with breast cancer. Some clones in this sample may be carry-over from other donors' samples. The CDR3 runs from the conserved cysteine through the conserved F or W. Fields, in order: D gene, V gene, J gene, clone size, CDR3 DNA, CDR3 protein. The D gene is left open where the match is weak. A row's size may be missing; if present it is once, few, many or a size class.

D gene: TRBD2; V gene: TRBV6-1; J gene: TRBJ2-2; clone size: NA; CDR3 DNA: TGTGCCAGCATTCCTAGCGGGACCGGGGAGCTGTTTTTT; CDR3 protein: CASIPSGTGELFF
D gene: NA; V gene: TRBV3-1; J gene: TRBJ2-7; clone size: NA; CDR3 DNA: TGTGCCAGCAGCCAAGTGACCGGACGCTCGCACCTGCCCCACTACGAGCAGTACTTC; CDR3 protein: CASSQVTGRSHLPHYEQYF
D gene: TRBD1; V gene: TRBV6-6; J gene: TRBJ1-3; clone size: many; CDR3 DNA: TGTGCCAGCAGGAGACAGGGAAAAGACACCATATATTTT; CDR3 protein: CASRRQGKDTIYF
D gene: TRBD1; V gene: TRBV11-2; J gene: TRBJ1-2; clone size: many; CDR3 DNA: TGTGCCAGCAGCTCCCAGGGGGGTGGGGTGTATGGCTACACCTTC; CDR3 protein: CASSSQGGGVYGYTF
D gene: NA; V gene: TRBV15; J gene: TRBJ1-4; clone size: NA; CDR3 DNA: TGTGCCACCGCACCCTCTCTTGATGAAAAACTGTTTTTT; CDR3 protein: CATAPSLDEKLFF
D gene: NA; V gene: TRBV6-2/TRBV6-3; J gene: TRBJ2-1; clone size: many; CDR3 DNA: TGTGCCAGCCTGGGCCTAGCGACGATCAATGAGCAGTTCTTC; CDR3 protein: CASLGLATINEQFF
D gene: NA; V gene: TRBV19; J gene: TRBJ1-3; clone size: many; CDR3 DNA: TGTGCCAGTAGTAAAGGATCCTCTGGAAACACCATATATTTT; CDR3 protein: CASSKGSSGNTIYF
D gene: NA; V gene: TRBV19; J gene: TRBJ1-5; clone size: many; CDR3 DNA: TGTGCCAGTAGCCTCACTTGGTCCCCCAATCAGCCCCAGCATTTT; CDR3 protein: CASSLTWSPNQPQHF
D gene: NA; V gene: TRBV30; J gene: TRBJ2-7; clone size: many; CDR3 DNA: TGTGCCTGGGGGGACCTTCGGGGCTACGAGCAGTACTTC; CDR3 protein: CAWGDLRGYEQYF
D gene: NA; V gene: TRBV14; J gene: TRBJ2-3; clone size: many; CDR3 DNA: TGTGCCAGCAGCCCCCGTAGGACAGTAACAGATACGCAGTATTTT; CDR3 protein: CASSPRRTVTDTQYF
D gene: NA; V gene: TRBV10-3; J gene: TRBJ1-6; clone size: NA; CDR3 DNA: TGTGCCATCAGTGAAGGGGATAATAATTCACCCCTCCACTTT; CDR3 protein: CAISEGDNNSPLHF